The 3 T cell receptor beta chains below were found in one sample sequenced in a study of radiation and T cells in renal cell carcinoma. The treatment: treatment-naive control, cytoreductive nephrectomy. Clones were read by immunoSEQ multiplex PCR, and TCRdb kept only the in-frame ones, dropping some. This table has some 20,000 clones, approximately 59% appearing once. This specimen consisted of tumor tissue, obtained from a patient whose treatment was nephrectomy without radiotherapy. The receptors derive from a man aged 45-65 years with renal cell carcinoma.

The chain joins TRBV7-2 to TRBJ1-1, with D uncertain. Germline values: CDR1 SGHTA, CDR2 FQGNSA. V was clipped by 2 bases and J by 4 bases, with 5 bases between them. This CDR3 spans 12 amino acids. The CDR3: CASSLQVTEAFF. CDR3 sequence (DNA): TGTGCCAGCAGCTTACAGGTCACTGAAGCTTTCTTT.

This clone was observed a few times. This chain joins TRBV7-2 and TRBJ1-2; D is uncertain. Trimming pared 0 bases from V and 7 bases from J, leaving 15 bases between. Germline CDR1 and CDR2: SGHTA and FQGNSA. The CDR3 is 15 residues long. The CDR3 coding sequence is TGTGCCAGCAGCTTAGCGAAAGGCAGCCCTTTTGGCTACACCTTC. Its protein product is CASSLAKGSPFGYTF.

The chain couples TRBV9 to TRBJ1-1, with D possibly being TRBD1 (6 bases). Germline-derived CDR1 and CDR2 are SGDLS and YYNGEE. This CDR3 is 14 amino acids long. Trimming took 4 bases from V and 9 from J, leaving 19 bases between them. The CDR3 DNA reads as TGTGCCAGCAGCCCTACCTCGGACAGTTCCAAAGCTTTCTTT. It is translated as CASSPTSDSSKAFF.